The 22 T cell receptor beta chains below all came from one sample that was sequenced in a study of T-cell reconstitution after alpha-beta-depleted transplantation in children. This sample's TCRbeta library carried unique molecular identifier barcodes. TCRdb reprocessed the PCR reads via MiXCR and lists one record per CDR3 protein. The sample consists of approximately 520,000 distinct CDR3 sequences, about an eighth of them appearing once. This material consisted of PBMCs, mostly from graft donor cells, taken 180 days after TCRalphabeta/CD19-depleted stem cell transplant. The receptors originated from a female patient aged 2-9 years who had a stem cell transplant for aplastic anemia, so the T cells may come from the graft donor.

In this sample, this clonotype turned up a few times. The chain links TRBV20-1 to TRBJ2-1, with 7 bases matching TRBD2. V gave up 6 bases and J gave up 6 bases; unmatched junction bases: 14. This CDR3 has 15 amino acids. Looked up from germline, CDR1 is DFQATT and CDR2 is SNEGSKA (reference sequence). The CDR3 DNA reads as TGCAGTGCCCGCAGGCTAGCGGTTACCTCCAATGAGCAGTTCTTC. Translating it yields CSARRLAVTSNEQFF.

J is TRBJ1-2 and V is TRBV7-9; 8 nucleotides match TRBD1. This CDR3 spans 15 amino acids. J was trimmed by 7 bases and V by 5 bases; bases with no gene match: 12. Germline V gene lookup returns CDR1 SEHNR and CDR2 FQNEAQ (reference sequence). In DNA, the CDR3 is TGTGCCAGCAGCCTAGATCCCGGGACAGGATTTGGCTACACCTTC. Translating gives CASSLDPGTGFGYTF.

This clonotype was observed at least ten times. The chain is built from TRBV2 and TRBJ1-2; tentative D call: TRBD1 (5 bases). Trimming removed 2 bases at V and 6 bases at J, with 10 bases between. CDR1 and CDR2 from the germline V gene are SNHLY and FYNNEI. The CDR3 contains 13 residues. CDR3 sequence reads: CASSESRVDGYTF. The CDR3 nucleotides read TGTGCCAGCAGTGAATCCAGGGTGGATGGCTACACCTTC.

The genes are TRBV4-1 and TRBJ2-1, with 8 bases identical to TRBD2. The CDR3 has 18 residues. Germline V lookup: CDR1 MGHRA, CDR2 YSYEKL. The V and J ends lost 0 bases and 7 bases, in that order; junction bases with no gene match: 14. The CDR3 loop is CASSQEVGGGPHLNEQFF. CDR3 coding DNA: TGCGCCAGCAGCCAAGAGGTCGGCGGGGGGCCTCACCTAAATGAGCAGTTCTTC.

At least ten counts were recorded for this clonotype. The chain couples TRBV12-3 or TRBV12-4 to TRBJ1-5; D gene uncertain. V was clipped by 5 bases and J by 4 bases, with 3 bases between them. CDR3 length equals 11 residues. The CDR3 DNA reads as TGTGCCAGCAGTCTAAATCAGCCCCAGCATTTT. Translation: CASSLNQPQHF.

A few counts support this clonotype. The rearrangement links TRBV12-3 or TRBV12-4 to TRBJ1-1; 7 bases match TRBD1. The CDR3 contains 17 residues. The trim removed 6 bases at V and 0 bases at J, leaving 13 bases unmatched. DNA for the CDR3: TGTGCCAGCAGCCTCGGTGGAGGGGGCAGGATGAACACTGAAGCTTTCTTT. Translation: CASSLGGGGRMNTEAFF.

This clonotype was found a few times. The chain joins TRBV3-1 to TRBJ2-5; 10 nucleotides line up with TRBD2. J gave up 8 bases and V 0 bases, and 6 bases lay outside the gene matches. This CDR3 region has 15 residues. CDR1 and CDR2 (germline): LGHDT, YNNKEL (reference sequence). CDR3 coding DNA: TGTGCCAGCAGCCAAGACAGGACTAGCGGAACAACCCAGTACTTC. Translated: CASSQDRTSGTTQYF.

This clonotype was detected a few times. The CDR3 protein is CSARTGYSNQPQHF. CDR3 sequence (DNA): TGCAGTGCCCGGACGGGTTATAGCAATCAGCCCCAGCATTTT. The chain has TRBV20-1 and TRBJ1-5; D uncertain. The germline V gene has CDR1 DFQATT and CDR2 SNEGSKA (reference sequence). Between the trimmed V and J ends, which lost 6 bases and 0 bases, there was a span of 12 bases. The length of the CDR3 is 14 residues.

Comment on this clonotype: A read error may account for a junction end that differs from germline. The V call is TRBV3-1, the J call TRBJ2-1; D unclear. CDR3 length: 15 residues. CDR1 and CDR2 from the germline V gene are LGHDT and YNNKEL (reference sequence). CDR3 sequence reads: CATSQLAGSYNEQFF. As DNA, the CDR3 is TGTGCCACCAGCCAATTAGCAGGCTCCTACAATGAGCAGTTCTTC.

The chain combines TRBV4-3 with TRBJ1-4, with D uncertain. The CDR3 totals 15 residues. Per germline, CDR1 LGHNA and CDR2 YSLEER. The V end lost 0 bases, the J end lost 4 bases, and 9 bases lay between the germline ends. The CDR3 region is CASSQEGAGNEKLFF. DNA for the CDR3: TGCGCCAGCAGCCAAGAGGGCGCCGGTAATGAAAAACTGTTTTTT.

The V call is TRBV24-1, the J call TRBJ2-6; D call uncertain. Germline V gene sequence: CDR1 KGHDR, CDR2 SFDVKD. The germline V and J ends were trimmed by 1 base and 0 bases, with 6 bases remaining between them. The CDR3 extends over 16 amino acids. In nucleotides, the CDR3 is TGTGCCACCAGTGATTTTCGGAGCTCTGGGGCCAACGTCCTGACTTTC. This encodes CATSDFRSSGANVLTF.

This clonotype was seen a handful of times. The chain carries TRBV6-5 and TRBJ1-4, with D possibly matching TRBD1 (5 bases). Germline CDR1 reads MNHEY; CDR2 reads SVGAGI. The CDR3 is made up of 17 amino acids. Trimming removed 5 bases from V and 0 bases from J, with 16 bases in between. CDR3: CASSLEGTAATNEKLFF. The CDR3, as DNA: TGTGCCAGCAGTCTCGAGGGGACGGCAGCAACTAATGAAAAACTGTTTTTT.

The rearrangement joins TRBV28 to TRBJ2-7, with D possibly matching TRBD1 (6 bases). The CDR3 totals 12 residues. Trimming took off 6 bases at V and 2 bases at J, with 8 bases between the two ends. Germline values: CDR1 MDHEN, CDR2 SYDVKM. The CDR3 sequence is CASRTGAYEQYF. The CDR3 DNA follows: TGTGCCAGCAGGACAGGCGCCTACGAGCAGTACTTC.

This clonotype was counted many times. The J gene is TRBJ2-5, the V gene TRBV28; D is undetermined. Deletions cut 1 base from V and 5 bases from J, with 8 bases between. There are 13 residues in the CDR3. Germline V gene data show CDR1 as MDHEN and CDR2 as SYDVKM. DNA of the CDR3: TGTGCCAGCAGTTTATCCCCATCGGAGACCCAGTACTTC. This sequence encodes CASSLSPSETQYF.

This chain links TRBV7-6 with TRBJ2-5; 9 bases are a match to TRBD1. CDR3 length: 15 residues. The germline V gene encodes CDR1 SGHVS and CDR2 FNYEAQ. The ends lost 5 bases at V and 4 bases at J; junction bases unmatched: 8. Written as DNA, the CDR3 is TGTGCCAGCAGCCTTAACCCGGACAGGGGAGAGACCCAGTACTTC. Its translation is CASSLNPDRGETQYF.

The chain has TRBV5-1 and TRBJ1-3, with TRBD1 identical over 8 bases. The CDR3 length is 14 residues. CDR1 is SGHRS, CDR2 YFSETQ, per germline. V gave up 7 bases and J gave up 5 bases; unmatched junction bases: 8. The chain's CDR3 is CASRTGSGRNTIYF. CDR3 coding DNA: TGCGCCAGCCGGACAGGGTCCGGTCGAAACACCATATATTTT.

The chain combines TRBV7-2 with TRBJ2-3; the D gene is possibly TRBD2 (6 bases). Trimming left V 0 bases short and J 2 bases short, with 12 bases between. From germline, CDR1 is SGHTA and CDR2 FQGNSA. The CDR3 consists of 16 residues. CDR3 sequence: CASSLAPGASTDTQYF. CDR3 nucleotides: TGTGCCAGCAGCTTAGCTCCGGGAGCATCCACAGATACGCAGTATTTT. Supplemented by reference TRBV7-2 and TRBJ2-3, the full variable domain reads GAGVSQSPSNKVTEKGKDVELRCDPISGHTALYWYRQSLGQGLEFLIYFQGNSAPDKSGLPSDRFSAERTGGSVSTLTIQRTQQEDSAVYLCASSLAPGASTDTQYFGPGTRLTVL.

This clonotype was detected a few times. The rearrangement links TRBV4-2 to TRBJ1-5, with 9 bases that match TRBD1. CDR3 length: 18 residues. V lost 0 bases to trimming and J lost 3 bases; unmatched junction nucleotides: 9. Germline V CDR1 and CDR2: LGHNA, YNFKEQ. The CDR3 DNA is TGTGCCAGCAGCCAAGATCCGTCCCGGGACAGGGACAATCAGCCCCAGCATTTT. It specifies CASSQDPSRDRDNQPQHF.

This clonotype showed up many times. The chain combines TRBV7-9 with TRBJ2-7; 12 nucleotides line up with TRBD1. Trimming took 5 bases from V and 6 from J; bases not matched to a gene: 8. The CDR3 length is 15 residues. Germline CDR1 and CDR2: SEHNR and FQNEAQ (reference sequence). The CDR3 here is CASSPGQGARGEQYV. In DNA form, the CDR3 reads TGTGCCAGCAGCCCGGGACAGGGGGCGAGGGGCGAGCAGTACGTC.

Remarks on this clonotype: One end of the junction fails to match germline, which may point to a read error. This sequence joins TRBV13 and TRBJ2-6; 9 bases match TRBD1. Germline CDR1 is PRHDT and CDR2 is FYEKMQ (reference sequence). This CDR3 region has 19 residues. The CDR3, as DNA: TGTGGCAGCAGCTCTTTCGGACAGGGGATTTTGCAGGGGGCCAACGTCCTGACTTTC. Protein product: CGSSSFGQGILQGANVLTF.

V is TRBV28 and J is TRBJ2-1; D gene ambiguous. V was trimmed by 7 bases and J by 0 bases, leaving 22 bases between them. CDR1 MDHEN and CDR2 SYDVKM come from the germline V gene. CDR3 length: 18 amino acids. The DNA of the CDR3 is TGTGCCAGCAATATTCCTAGGGCGGCCCTTTCCTCCTACAATGAGCAGTTCTTC. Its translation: CASNIPRAALSSYNEQFF.

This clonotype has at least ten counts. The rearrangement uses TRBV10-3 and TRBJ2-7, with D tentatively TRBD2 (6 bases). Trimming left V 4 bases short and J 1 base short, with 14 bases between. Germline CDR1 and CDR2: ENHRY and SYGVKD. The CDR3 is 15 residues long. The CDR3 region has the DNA TGTGCCATCAGTGGGGACGGAGGGTCATCCTACGAGCAGTACTTC. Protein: CAISGDGGSSYEQYF.